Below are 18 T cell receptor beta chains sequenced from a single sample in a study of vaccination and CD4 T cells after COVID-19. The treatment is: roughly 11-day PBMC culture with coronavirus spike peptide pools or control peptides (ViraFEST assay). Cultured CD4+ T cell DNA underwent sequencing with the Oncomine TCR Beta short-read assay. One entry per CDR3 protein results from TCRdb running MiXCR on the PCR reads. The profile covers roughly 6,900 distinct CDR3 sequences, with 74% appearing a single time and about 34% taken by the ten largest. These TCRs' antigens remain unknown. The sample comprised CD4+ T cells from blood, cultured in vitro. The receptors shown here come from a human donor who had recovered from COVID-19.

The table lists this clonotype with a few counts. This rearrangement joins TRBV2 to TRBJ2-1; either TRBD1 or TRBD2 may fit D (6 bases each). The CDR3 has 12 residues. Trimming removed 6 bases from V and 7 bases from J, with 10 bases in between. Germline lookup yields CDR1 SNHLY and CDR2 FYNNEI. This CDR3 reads CASRKGGNEQFF. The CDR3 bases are TGTGCCAGCAGAAAAGGGGGGAATGAGCAGTTCTTC.

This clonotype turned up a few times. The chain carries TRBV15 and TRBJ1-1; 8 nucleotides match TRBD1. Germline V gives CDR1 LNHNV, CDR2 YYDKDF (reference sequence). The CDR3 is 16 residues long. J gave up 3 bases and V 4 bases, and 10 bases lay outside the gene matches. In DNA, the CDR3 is TGTGCCACCAGCACCCGACAGGGGTTGGAGTACACTGAAGCTTTCTTT. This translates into CATSTRQGLEYTEAFF.

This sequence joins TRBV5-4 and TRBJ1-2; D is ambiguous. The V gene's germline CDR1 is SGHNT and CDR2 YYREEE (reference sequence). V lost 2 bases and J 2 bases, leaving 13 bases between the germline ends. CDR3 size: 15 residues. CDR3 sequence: CASSFWPRRNYGYTF. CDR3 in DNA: TGTGCCAGCAGCTTCTGGCCTCGGAGAAACTATGGCTACACCTTC.

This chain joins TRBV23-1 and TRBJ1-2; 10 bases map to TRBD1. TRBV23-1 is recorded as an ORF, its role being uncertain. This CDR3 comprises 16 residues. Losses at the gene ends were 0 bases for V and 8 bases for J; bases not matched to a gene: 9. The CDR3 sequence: CASSQSGDRGLEGYTF. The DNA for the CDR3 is TGCGCCAGCAGTCAATCGGGGGACAGGGGCCTGGAGGGCTACACCTTC.

The CDR3 loop reads CASSPLGYRDRGGNTEAFF. CDR3 bases: TGTGCCAGCAGCCCGCTAGGGTATAGGGACAGGGGAGGCAACACTGAAGCTTTCTTT. The chain links TRBV7-9 to TRBJ1-1; 10 positions match TRBD1. CDR1 and CDR2 (germline): SEHNR, FQNEAQ (reference sequence). The CDR3 is 19 amino acids. Trimming at V came to 5 bases and at J to 2 bases, leaving 17 bases not matched to a gene. Drawing the rest from reference TRBV7-9 and TRBJ1-1, the complete variable domain is DTGVSQNPRHKITKRGQNVTFRCDPISEHNRLYWYRQTLGQGPEFLTYFQNEAQLEKSRLLSDRFSAERPKGSFSTLEIQRTEQGDSAMYLCASSPLGYRDRGGNTEAFFGQGTRLTVV.

The CDR3 DNA sequence: TGTGCCAGCAGTTCAGATCCTAACTATGGCTACACCTTC. It specifies CASSSDPNYGYTF. The V call is TRBV6-5, the J call TRBJ1-2, with D hard to call. CDR3 length: 13 residues. Germline V lookup: CDR1 MNHEY, CDR2 SVGAGI. V lost 4 bases and J lost 0, with 6 bases in between.

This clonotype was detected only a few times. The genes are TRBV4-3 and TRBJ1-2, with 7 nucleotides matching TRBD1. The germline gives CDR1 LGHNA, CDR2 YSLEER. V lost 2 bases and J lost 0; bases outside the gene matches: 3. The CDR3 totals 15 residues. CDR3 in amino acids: CASSQSTGANYGYTF. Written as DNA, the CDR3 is TGCGCCAGCAGCCAATCCACAGGGGCTAACTATGGCTACACCTTC.

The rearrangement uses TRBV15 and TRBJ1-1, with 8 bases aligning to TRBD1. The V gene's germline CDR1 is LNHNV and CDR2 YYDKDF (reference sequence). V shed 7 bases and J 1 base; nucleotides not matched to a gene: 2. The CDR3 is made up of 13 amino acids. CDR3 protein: CATTQGGNTEAFF. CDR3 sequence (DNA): TGTGCCACCACACAGGGGGGGAACACTGAAGCTTTCTTT.

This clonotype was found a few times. This CDR3 reads CSARPRRGLAGLRYF. The CDR3 DNA is TGCAGTGCTAGACCCCGAAGGGGACTAGCGGGACTACGGTACTTC. V usage is TRBV20-1 and J usage is TRBJ2-4; TRBD2 aligns across 13 bases. The CDR3 is made up of 15 amino acids. Germline loops: CDR1 DFQATT, CDR2 SNEGSKA (reference sequence). V gave up 2 bases and J gave up 15 bases; unmatched junction bases: 13.

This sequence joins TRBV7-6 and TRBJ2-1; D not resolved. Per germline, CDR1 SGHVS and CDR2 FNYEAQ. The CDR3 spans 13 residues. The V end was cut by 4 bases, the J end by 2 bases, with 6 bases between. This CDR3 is CASSSGAYNEQFF. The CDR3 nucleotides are TGTGCCAGCAGCTCCGGAGCCTACAATGAGCAGTTCTTC.

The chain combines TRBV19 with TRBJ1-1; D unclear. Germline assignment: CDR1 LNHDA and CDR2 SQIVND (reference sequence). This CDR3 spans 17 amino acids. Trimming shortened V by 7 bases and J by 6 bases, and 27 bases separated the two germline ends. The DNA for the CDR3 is TGTGCCAGTACTCCCCCCGGGCATCGGACCCGTGCCGCTGAAGCTTTCTTT. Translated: CASTPPGHRTRAAEAFF.

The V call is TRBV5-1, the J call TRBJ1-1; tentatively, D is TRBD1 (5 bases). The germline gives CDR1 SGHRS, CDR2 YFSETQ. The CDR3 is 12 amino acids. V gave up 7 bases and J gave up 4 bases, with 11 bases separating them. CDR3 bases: TGCGCCAGCGGGGGTCCGGGCACTGAAGCTTTCTTT. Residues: CASGGPGTEAFF.

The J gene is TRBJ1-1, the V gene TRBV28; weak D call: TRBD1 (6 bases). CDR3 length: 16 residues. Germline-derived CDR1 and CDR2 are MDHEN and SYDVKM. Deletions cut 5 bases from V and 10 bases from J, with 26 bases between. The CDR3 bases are TGTGCCAGCAGTCCCCTCCCCCCCGGGGGCGCGGGTAGAGCTTTCTTT. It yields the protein CASSPLPPGGAGRAFF.

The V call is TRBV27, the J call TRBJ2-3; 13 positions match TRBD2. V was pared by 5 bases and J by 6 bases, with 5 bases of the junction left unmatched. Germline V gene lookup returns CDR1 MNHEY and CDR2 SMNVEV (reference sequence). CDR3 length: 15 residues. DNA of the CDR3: TGTGCCAGCAGTGTGGGACTAGCGGGAACGGATACGCAGTATTTT. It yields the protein CASSVGLAGTDTQYF.

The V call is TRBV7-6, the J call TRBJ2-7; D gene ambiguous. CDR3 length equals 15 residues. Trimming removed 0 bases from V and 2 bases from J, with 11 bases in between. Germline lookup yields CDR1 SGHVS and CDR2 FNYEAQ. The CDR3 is CASSLAPPVAYEQYF. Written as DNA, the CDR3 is TGTGCCAGCAGCTTAGCGCCCCCGGTGGCCTACGAGCAGTACTTC.

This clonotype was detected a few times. As DNA, the CDR3 is TGCAGTGCTACCTTATTACAGGGGGGCGGCTACACCTTC. Amino acid sequence: CSATLLQGGGYTF. This chain joins TRBV20-1 and TRBJ1-2; TRBD1 matches at 8 bases. CDR3 length equals 13 residues. With V trimmed by 4 bases and J by 8 bases, 9 bases remained unmatched. The germline CDR1 and CDR2 sequences are DFQATT and SNEGSKA (reference sequence).

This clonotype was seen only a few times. CDR3 loop: CASSLGTSYGYTF. The CDR3, as DNA: TGTGCCAGCAGCCTCGGGACGTCCTATGGCTACACCTTC. The chain joins TRBV12-3 or TRBV12-4 to TRBJ1-2; TRBD1 might be the D (5 bases). CDR3 length: 13 residues. Trimming removed 6 bases from V and 4 bases from J, with 12 bases in between.

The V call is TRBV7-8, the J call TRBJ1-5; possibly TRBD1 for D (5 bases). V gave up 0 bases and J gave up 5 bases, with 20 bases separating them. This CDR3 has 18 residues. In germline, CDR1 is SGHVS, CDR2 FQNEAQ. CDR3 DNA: TGTGCCAGCAGCTTAGCTTCCTTTTCAGGGTATACGGATCAGCCCCAGCATTTT. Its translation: CASSLASFSGYTDQPQHF.